Shown below are 10 T cell receptor beta chains from a single sample sequenced in a study of CD8 T cells in Susac syndrome. Random hexamers served to reverse transcribe about 0.45 to 1 ug RNA. A single record per CDR3 protein comes from TCRdb applying MiXCR to the immunoSEQ multiplex PCR reads. Among about 280,000 distinct CDR3 sequences listed, 70% to 90% were seen once. Sequencing used CD8+ T cells from PBMCs. The origin of the receptors is a human donor with multiple sclerosis.

The chain uses TRBV27 and TRBJ2-7; D might be TRBD1 (5 bases). Germline V gene sequence: CDR1 MNHEY, CDR2 SMNVEV (reference sequence). V was cut by 4 bases and J by 7 bases, with 20 bases left in between. This CDR3 is 15 amino acids long. The CDR3 nucleotides read TGTGCCAGCAGTTCCTCTGGCGGCAGGTCAGGGGAGCAGTACTTC. Its translation: CASSSSGGRSGEQYF.

The chain uses TRBV28 and TRBJ1-1, with D perhaps TRBD1 (5 bases). V gave up 0 bases and J gave up 3 bases, with 14 bases separating them. The length of the CDR3 is 16 residues. Germline V gene data show CDR1 as MDHEN and CDR2 as SYDVKM. CDR3 in amino acids: CASSLWGALGDTEAFF. In DNA form, the CDR3 reads TGTGCCAGCAGTTTATGGGGAGCACTGGGGGACACTGAAGCTTTCTTT.

This clonotype was detected a few times. The rearrangement links TRBV6-5 to TRBJ1-4; 8 bases map to TRBD1. From germline, CDR1 is MNHEY and CDR2 SVGAGI. The CDR3 contains 14 residues. J lost 6 bases, V lost 5 bases, and 5 bases had no gene match. CDR3 DNA: TGTGCCAGCAGTCGGGACAGGAGGGATGAAAAACTGTTTTTT. Its protein product is CASSRDRRDEKLFF.

The chain employs TRBV6-6 and TRBJ1-4; D unclear. The CDR3 totals 14 residues. The V gene's germline CDR1 is MNHNY and CDR2 SVGAGI (reference sequence). Trimming took off 5 bases at V and 7 bases at J, with 14 bases between the two ends. CDR3 nucleotides: TGTGCCAGCAGTCATCCCGAACTTATTGAAAAACTGTTTTTT. Protein sequence: CASSHPELIEKLFF.

The chain has TRBV20-1 and TRBJ2-5; the D call may be TRBD1 or TRBD2 (7 bases each). The CDR3 sequence is 15 residues long. Germline lookup yields CDR1 DFQATT and CDR2 SNEGSKA (reference sequence). Between the trimmed V and J ends, which lost 6 bases and 5 bases, there was a span of 22 bases. CDR3 in DNA: TGCAGTGCCGAAAACACAGGGGCGGGGGAGGAGACCCAGTACTTC. Translated: CSAENTGAGEETQYF.

This clonotype was detected only once. The chain carries TRBV2 and TRBJ2-1; tentative D call: TRBD2 (6 bases). Trimming removed 1 base from V and 4 bases from J, with 14 bases in between. This CDR3 has 16 amino acids. Germline assignment: CDR1 SNHLY and CDR2 FYNNEI. The CDR3 reads CASSEVWRDRYNEQFF. The CDR3 DNA follows: TGTGCCAGCAGTGAAGTATGGCGGGACCGGTACAATGAGCAGTTCTTC.

The rearrangement joins TRBV6-5 to TRBJ2-1; 8 bases match TRBD2. The germline V gene encodes CDR1 MNHEY and CDR2 SVGAGI. The CDR3 length is 17 residues. Trimming took 3 bases from V and 4 from J; bases not matched to a gene: 11. CDR3 loop: CASSYFGREGLYNEQFF. CDR3 coding DNA: TGTGCCAGCAGTTATTTCGGACGGGAGGGCCTTTACAATGAGCAGTTCTTC.

The chain combines TRBV27 with TRBJ2-7; 7 bases align to TRBD2. J gave up 3 bases and V 5 bases, and 7 bases lay outside the gene matches. The CDR3 length is 14 residues. Per the germline V gene, CDR1 is MNHEY and CDR2 is SMNVEV (reference sequence). CDR3 sequence: CASSPRASGYEQYF. In DNA, the CDR3 is TGTGCCAGCAGTCCTCGAGCTAGCGGCTACGAGCAGTACTTC.

The genes are TRBV15 and TRBJ2-1; TRBD2 might be the D (6 bases). This CDR3 comprises 17 residues. V lost 3 bases and J 0 bases, leaving 15 bases between the germline ends. The V gene's germline CDR1 is LNHNV and CDR2 YYDKDF (reference sequence). DNA of the CDR3: TGTGCCACCAGCAGGGCAACCGTGACTAGCTCCTACAATGAGCAGTTCTTC. This translates into CATSRATVTSSYNEQFF.

This clonotype has a single count. V gene TRBV30 combines with J gene TRBJ2-5, with D perhaps matching TRBD2 (6 bases). In germline, CDR1 is GTSNPN, CDR2 SVGIG (reference sequence). The V end was cut by 0 bases, the J end by 4 bases, with 9 bases between. The CDR3 length is 13 residues. CDR3 sequence: CAWSVGAGETQYF. The CDR3 coding sequence is TGTGCCTGGAGTGTGGGAGCGGGAGAGACCCAGTACTTC.